Listed below are T cell receptor beta chains from one sample, sequenced in a study of radiotherapy plus CTLA-4 blockade in lung cancer. The data were produced by immunoSEQ multiplex PCR, yet TCRdb's version contains in-frame clones alone and is incomplete. The repertoire has roughly 50,000 clones, approximately 90% of them found once; the top ten carry 6.5% to 9%. Here the sequenced sample was peripheral blood, taken from a patient treated with radiotherapy plus ipilimumab. The receptors were gathered from a human donor with non-small cell lung cancer whose response to radiotherapy plus ipilimumab could not be evaluated. CDR3s include the opening cysteine and the closing phenylalanine or tryptophan. The order of the fields is CDR3 length, D gene, V gene, clone size, J gene, CDR3 protein, CDR3 DNA. D genes are given only for firm matches. Some rows have no size entry. The others give once, few or many, or a class for an expanded clone.

length: 14
D: TRBD1
V: TRBV2
size: .
J: TRBJ1-1
CDR3: CASSRDRRNTEAFF
DNA: TGTGCCAGCAGTAGGGACAGGAGGAACACTGAAGCTTTCTTT

length: 17
D: TRBD2
V: TRBV4-1
size: .
J: TRBJ2-1
CDR3: CASSPGLAGGFFNEQFF
DNA: TGCGCCAGCAGCCCGGGACTAGCGGGAGGGTTTTTCAATGAGCAGTTCTTC

length: 14
D: TRBD1
V: TRBV10-2
size: once
J: TRBJ2-7
CDR3: CASSASLTGYEQYF
DNA: TGCGCCAGCAGTGCCAGCTTGACAGGGTACGAGCAGTACTTC

length: 14
D: .
V: TRBV11-2
size: .
J: TRBJ1-4
CDR3: CASASGATNEKLFF
DNA: TGTGCCAGCGCCTCGGGAGCAACTAATGAAAAACTGTTTTTT

length: 14
D: .
V: TRBV19
size: once
J: TRBJ2-3
CDR3: CASSMGQGTDTQYF
DNA: TGTGCCAGTAGTATGGGTCAGGGCACAGATACGCAGTATTTT

length: 15
D: TRBD2
V: TRBV7-8
size: .
J: TRBJ2-3
CDR3: CASSLEGGRADTQYF
DNA: TGTGCCAGCAGCTTAGAAGGCGGGAGAGCAGATACGCAGTATTTT

length: 14
D: TRBD2
V: TRBV27
size: once
J: TRBJ2-1
CDR3: CASSPISGRDEQFF
DNA: TGTGCCAGCAGTCCCATTAGCGGGAGGGATGAGCAGTTCTTC

length: 14
D: TRBD1
V: TRBV27
size: .
J: TRBJ2-7
CDR3: CASSRDRGGSEQYF
DNA: TGTGCCAGCAGCCGGGACAGGGGTGGCAGCGAGCAGTACTTC

length: 11
D: .
V: TRBV7-9
size: .
J: TRBJ2-1
CDR3: CASSFDNEQFF
DNA: TGTGCCAGCAGCTTCGACAATGAGCAGTTCTTC

length: 17
D: TRBD2
V: TRBV6-1
size: .
J: TRBJ2-7
CDR3: CAISELGPTSGSKEQYF
DNA: TGTGCCATCAGTGAGTTAGGCCCGACTAGCGGGAGTAAAGAGCAGTACTTC

length: 13
D: .
V: TRBV14
size: .
J: TRBJ2-7
CDR3: CASRPGHSYEQYF
DNA: TGTGCCAGCAGGCCGGGACACTCCTACGAGCAGTACTTC

length: 16
D: TRBD2
V: TRBV5-1
size: .
J: TRBJ2-3
CDR3: CASSLQRGASTDTQYF
DNA: TGCGCCAGCAGCCTCCAGCGGGGTGCTAGCACAGATACGCAGTATTTT

length: 14
D: .
V: TRBV4-1
size: .
J: TRBJ1-4
CDR3: CASSRGGDTEKLFF
DNA: TGCGCCAGCAGCCGAGGCGGGGATACTGAAAAACTGTTTTTT

length: 15
D: TRBD2
V: TRBV5-4
size: .
J: TRBJ2-7
CDR3: CASSLGTSGTYEQYF
DNA: TGTGCCAGCAGCTTGGGGACTAGCGGGACCTACGAGCAGTACTTC

length: 18
D: TRBD2
V: TRBV4-3
size: .
J: TRBJ2-1
CDR3: CASSQESWGGGSYNEQFF
DNA: TGCGCCAGCAGCCAAGAGTCGTGGGGCGGGGGGAGCTACAATGAGCAGTTCTTC

length: 14
D: TRBD2
V: TRBV11-2
size: .
J: TRBJ2-3
CDR3: CASSSGTSWGTQYF
DNA: TGTGCCAGCAGCTCCGGGACTAGTTGGGGTACGCAGTATTTT

length: 15
D: TRBD2
V: TRBV7-8
size: .
J: TRBJ2-1
CDR3: CASSPPSGALNEQFF
DNA: TGTGCCAGCAGCCCTCCTAGCGGGGCCCTCAATGAGCAGTTCTTC

length: 15
D: .
V: TRBV25-1
size: once
J: TRBJ2-5
CDR3: CASSEYGGAQETQYF
DNA: TGTGCCAGCAGTGAATATGGCGGGGCCCAAGAGACCCAGTACTTC

length: 17
D: TRBD2
V: TRBV5-1
size: .
J: TRBJ2-7
CDR3: CASSLVPTSGGSYEQYF
DNA: TGCGCCAGCAGCTTGGTACCGACTAGCGGGGGCTCCTACGAGCAGTACTTC

length: 15
D: TRBD1
V: TRBV6-5
size: .
J: TRBJ1-1
CDR3: CASSYGRTGNTEAFF
DNA: TGTGCCAGCAGTTACGGCCGGACAGGGAACACTGAAGCTTTCTTT

length: 17
D: TRBD2
V: TRBV5-6
size: .
J: TRBJ2-1
CDR3: CASSSPRSGRFDNEQFF
DNA: TGTGCCAGCAGCTCCCCCCGTAGCGGGAGGTTCGACAATGAGCAGTTCTTC

length: 15
D: TRBD2
V: TRBV10-1
size: .
J: TRBJ2-3
CDR3: CASSEPGLGADTQYF
DNA: TGCGCCAGCAGTGAGCCGGGACTAGGGGCAGATACGCAGTATTTT

length: 15
D: TRBD1
V: TRBV2
size: .
J: TRBJ2-7
CDR3: CASSDWDRGSYEQYF
DNA: TGTGCCAGCAGTGATTGGGACAGGGGGTCCTACGAGCAGTACTTC

length: 19
D: .
V: TRBV5-8
size: .
J: TRBJ1-2
CDR3: CASSLFSGIAGGGNYGYTF
DNA: TGTGCCAGCAGCTTGTTTTCCGGAATCGCCGGCGGGGGAAACTATGGCTACACCTTC

length: 17
D: TRBD1
V: TRBV28
size: few
J: TRBJ2-7
CDR3: CASRKGDRRMTSYEQYF
DNA: TGTGCCAGTCGAAAAGGGGACAGGCGCATGACCTCCTACGAGCAGTACTTC

length: 15
D: TRBD2
V: TRBV5-1
size: .
J: TRBJ2-7
CDR3: CASKSGGLSSYEQYF
DNA: TGCGCCAGCAAATCGGGGGGACTGAGCTCCTACGAGCAGTACTTC

length: 14
D: .
V: TRBV6-1
size: .
J: TRBJ2-1
CDR3: CASRGQGSYNEQFF
DNA: TGTGCCAGCAGAGGGCAGGGTTCCTACAATGAGCAGTTCTTC

length: 11
D: .
V: TRBV20-1
size: few
J: TRBJ2-3
CDR3: CSARNSDTQYF
DNA: TGCAGTGCTAGAAACTCGGATACGCAGTATTTT

length: 12
D: TRBD1
V: TRBV29-1
size: .
J: TRBJ1-1
CDR3: CSGDDRGTEAFF
DNA: TGCAGCGGAGACGACAGGGGGACTGAAGCTTTCTTT

length: 17
D: TRBD2
V: TRBV5-6
size: .
J: TRBJ2-3
CDR3: CASSPTLAGGRKDTQYF
DNA: TGTGCCAGCAGCCCAACCTTAGCGGGGGGGCGTAAAGATACGCAGTATTTT

length: 13
D: .
V: TRBV19
size: .
J: TRBJ1-1
CDR3: CASSMWGGTEAFF
DNA: TGTGCCAGTAGTATGTGGGGAGGCACTGAAGCTTTCTTT

length: 14
D: TRBD2
V: TRBV4-1
size: .
J: TRBJ2-7
CDR3: CASSQAWGGDEQYF
DNA: TGCGCCAGCAGCCAAGCGTGGGGAGGGGACGAGCAGTACTTC

length: 17
D: TRBD2
V: TRBV5-4
size: .
J: TRBJ2-5
CDR3: CASSPGSSGGQWETQYF
DNA: TGTGCCAGCAGCCCCGGTTCTAGCGGGGGTCAATGGGAGACCCAGTACTTC

length: 14
D: TRBD1
V: TRBV29-1
size: few
J: TRBJ1-4
CDR3: CSAVGQGVNEKLFF
DNA: TGCAGCGCCGTAGGGCAGGGGGTAAATGAAAAACTGTTTTTT

length: 14
D: TRBD1
V: TRBV2
size: .
J: TRBJ1-1
CDR3: CASTGQGISTEAFF
DNA: TGTGCCAGCACAGGACAGGGAATATCCACTGAAGCTTTCTTT

length: 15
D: .
V: TRBV21-1
size: .
J: TRBJ2-7
CDR3: CASSKSSAGAGEQYF
DNA: TGTGCCAGCAGCAAATCAAGTGCAGGGGCCGGCGAGCAGTACTTC

length: 12
D: .
V: TRBV5-1
size: .
J: TRBJ2-3
CDR3: CASSPQQDTQYF
DNA: TGCGCCAGCAGCCCACAGCAAGATACGCAGTATTTT

length: 13
D: .
V: TRBV11-2
size: .
J: TRBJ1-1
CDR3: CASSYPGGTEAFF
DNA: TGTGCCAGCAGCTATCCGGGAGGCACTGAAGCTTTCTTT

length: 15
D: TRBD2
V: TRBV7-9
size: .
J: TRBJ2-1
CDR3: CASRHSGGASNEQFF
DNA: TGTGCCAGCAGGCACAGCGGGGGGGCTAGCAATGAGCAGTTCTTC

length: 14
D: .
V: TRBV12-5
size: .
J: TRBJ2-5
CDR3: CASAFTPGQETQYF
DNA: TGTGCTAGTGCCTTTACCCCGGGGCAAGAGACCCAGTACTTC